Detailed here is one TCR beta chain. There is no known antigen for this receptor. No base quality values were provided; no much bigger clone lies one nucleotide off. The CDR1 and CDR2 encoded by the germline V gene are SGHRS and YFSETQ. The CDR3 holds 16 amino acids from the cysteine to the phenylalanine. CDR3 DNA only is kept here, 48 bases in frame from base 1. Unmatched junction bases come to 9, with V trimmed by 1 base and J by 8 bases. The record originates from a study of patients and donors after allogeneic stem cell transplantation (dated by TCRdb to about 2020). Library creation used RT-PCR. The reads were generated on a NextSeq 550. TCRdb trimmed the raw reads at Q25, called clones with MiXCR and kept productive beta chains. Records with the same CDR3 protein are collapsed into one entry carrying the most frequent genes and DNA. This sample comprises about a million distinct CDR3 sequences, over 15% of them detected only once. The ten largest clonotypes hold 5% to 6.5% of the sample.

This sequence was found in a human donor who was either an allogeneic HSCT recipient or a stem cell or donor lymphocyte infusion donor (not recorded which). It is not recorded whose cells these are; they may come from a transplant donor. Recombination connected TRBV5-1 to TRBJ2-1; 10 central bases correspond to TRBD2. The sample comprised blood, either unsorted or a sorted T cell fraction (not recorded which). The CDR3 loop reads CASSLLSSGSKYEQFF. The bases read TGCGCCAGCAGCTTGCTGTCTAGCGGGAGTAAATATGAGCAGTTCTTC.